These T cell receptor beta chains were read from a single sample in a study of glioma-infiltrating T cells. TCRdb independently ran MiXCR on the multiplex PCR reads; one entry per CDR3 protein. This table holds around 390,000 distinct CDR3 sequences, roughly two fifths found once. The material sequenced was glioma tissue, nonneoplastic brain tissue, or PBMCs (not recorded which). Receptors were obtained from a human donor with low-grade glioma or glioblastoma, undergoing nonglioma brain surgery, or in good health (not recorded which). CDR3s include the opening cysteine and the closing phenylalanine or tryptophan. A D gene is named only where the DNA matches it firmly. Clone size, where shown, is once, few, many, or a class for clones that have expanded.

length | J | D | V | size | CDR3 | DNA
14 | TRBJ2-5 | TRBD1 | TRBV20-1 | few | CSAWDRVGSETQYF | TGCAGTGCTTGGGACAGGGTGGGGTCCGAGACCCAGTACTTC
13 | TRBJ1-1 | - | TRBV7-2 | - | CDSSFGKNTEAFF | TGTGACAGCAGCTTTGGGAAGAACACTGAAGCTTTCTTT
16 | TRBJ2-3 | TRBD2 | TRBV6-6 | few | CASRVTSREPTDTQYF | TGCGCCAGCCGAGTGACCTCGCGGGAGCCCACAGATACGCAGTATTTT
17 | TRBJ2-5 | - | TRBV27 | many | CASSRILTRGRSETQYF | TGTGCCAGCAGCCGCATCCTAACTCGGGGCCGCTCAGAGACCCAGTACTTC
10 | TRBJ2-7 | - | TRBV20-1 | many | CSATDRGQYF | TGCAGTGCTACCGATCGGGGGCAGTACTTC
15 | TRBJ2-7 | - | TRBV28 | - | CASSSRERILYEQYF | TGTGCCAGCAGTTCCCGGGAAAGGATTCTTTACGAGCAGTATTTC
12 | TRBJ2-3 | - | TRBV11-2 | - | CASIRADHGQYF | TGTGCCAGCATCCGGGCCGACCATGGGCAGTATTTT
13 | TRBJ1-5 | - | TRBV14 | - | CASSQGLRAAQHF | TGTGCCAGCAGCCAAGGCCTACGTGCAGCCCAGCATTTT
13 | TRBJ2-7 | - | TRBV20-1 | few | CSASTGLGYEQYF | TGCAGTGCTAGTACCGGACTCGGCTACGAGCAGTACTTC
16 | TRBJ2-7 | - | TRBV7-6 | few | CASSQDTTGSSYEQYF | TGTGCCAGCAGCCAAGATACGACAGGTAGCTCCTACGAGCAGTACTTC
15 | TRBJ2-4 | - | TRBV7-9 | - | CASSFAGLAKNIQYF | TGTGCCAGCAGCTTCGCAGGGCTAGCCAAAAACATTCAGTACTTC
15 | TRBJ2-2 | - | TRBV27 | - | CATIDPPDNTGELFF | TGTGCCACCATTGATCCCCCAGATAACACCGGGGAGCTGTTTTTT
17 | TRBJ1-6 | - | TRBV27 | many | CASSPSIEVAYNSPLHF | TGTGCCAGCAGTCCCAGTATAGAGGTGGCCTATAATTCACCCCTCCACTTT
17 | TRBJ2-2 | TRBD2 | TRBV7-9 | - | CASSPPLREGVTGELFF | TGTGCCAGCAGCCCTCCTTTGCGGGAGGGCGTCACCGGGGAGCTGTTTTTT
17 | TRBJ2-1 | - | TRBV7-2 | - | CASSDGTSDSSYNEQFF | TGTGCCAGCAGCGACGGGACTTCCGATAGCTCCTACAATGAGCAGTTCTTC
15 | TRBJ1-5 | - | TRBV28 | many | CASSLRHYSNQPQHF | TGTGCCAGCAGTTTACGGCATTATAGCAATCAGCCCCAGCATTTT
15 | TRBJ2-1 | - | TRBV3-1 | - | CASSRPRVGRNEQFF | TGTGCCAGCAGCCGTCCAAGGGTCGGGCGGAATGAGCAGTTCTTC
14 | TRBJ1-2 | - | TRBV7-9 | few | CASSLDPRDYGYTF | TGTGCCAGCAGCTTGGACCCTAGGGACTATGGCTACACCTTC
14 | TRBJ2-3 | - | TRBV19 | - | CASTSIDSTDTQYF | TGTGCCAGTACCTCTATCGACAGCACAGATACGCAGTATTTT
14 | TRBJ2-5 | - | TRBV20-1 | many | CSARTGSGQETQYF | TGCAGTGCTAGAACAGGATCAGGGCAAGAGACCCAGTACTTC
15 | TRBJ2-1 | - | TRBV5-8 | few | CASSSGTLRYNEQFF | TGTGCCAGCAGCTCCGGGACACTACGCTACAATGAGCAGTTCTTC
16 | TRBJ2-1 | TRBD2 | TRBV18 | few | CASSPELAGGSGSQFF | TGTGCCAGCTCACCAGAACTAGCGGGAGGCTCGGGTAGTCAGTTCTTC
17 | TRBJ2-1 | - | TRBV18 | once | CASSLGQGFPPSNEQFF | TGTGCCAGCTCGCTAGGTCAGGGATTCCCACCGTCCAATGAGCAGTTCTTC
14 | TRBJ2-5 | TRBD1 | TRBV6-5 | many | CASSYTGGGETQYF | TGTGCCAGCAGTTACACAGGGGGCGGAGAGACCCAGTACTTC
11 | TRBJ1-2 | - | TRBV20-1 | many | CSAISNYGYTF | TGCAGTGCTATTTCTAACTATGGCTACACCTTC
16 | TRBJ2-1 | - | TRBV20-1 | many | CSAPRWGGRIGNEQFF | TGCAGTGCACCCCGTTGGGGGGGGCGGATAGGCAATGAGCAGTTCTTC
14 | TRBJ2-4 | - | TRBV7-6 | few | CASSLSGPGDIQYF | TGTGCCAGCAGCTTAAGTGGTCCGGGTGACATTCAGTACTTC
14 | TRBJ2-7 | - | TRBV19 | few | CASNTGSNSYEQYF | TGTGCCAGTAATACAGGGAGTAACTCCTACGAGCAGTACTTC
15 | TRBJ2-1 | TRBD1 | TRBV6-4 | - | CASSRRTGGMNEQFF | TGTGCCAGCAGCCGAAGGACAGGGGGCATGAATGAGCAGTTCTTC
13 | TRBJ1-1 | TRBD1 | TRBV12-5 | - | CASGRNRGTEAFF | TGTGCTAGTGGTCGGAACAGGGGCACTGAAGCTTTCTTT
16 | TRBJ2-1 | TRBD2 | TRBV27 | many | CASSLLGTSGSNEQFF | TGTGCCAGCAGTTTACTCGGGACTAGCGGGAGTAATGAGCAGTTCTTC
14 | TRBJ2-1 | - | TRBV27 | many | CASREIQGYNEQFF | TGTGCCAGCAGAGAAATTCAGGGATACAATGAGCAGTTCTTC
14 | TRBJ1-6 | - | TRBV28 | many | CAIPGSGYNSPLHF | TGTGCCATTCCCGGGAGCGGATATAATTCACCCCTCCACTTT
17 | TRBJ2-1 | TRBD2 | TRBV4-2 | - | CASSQDKGRATYNEQFF | TGTGCCAGCAGCCAAGACAAGGGGAGGGCTACTTACAATGAGCAGTTCTTC
15 | TRBJ2-1 | TRBD2 | TRBV15 | few | CATSRAGLATNEQFF | TGTGCCACCAGCAGAGCGGGACTAGCAACCAATGAGCAGTTCTTC
19 | TRBJ2-2 | TRBD2 | TRBV27 | - | CASSPHGSGRARNTGELFF | TGTGCCAGCAGTCCCCATGGTAGCGGGAGGGCCAGAAACACCGGGGAGCTGTTTTTT
13 | TRBJ1-4 | - | TRBV7-2 | - | CASSQGSGEKLFF | TGTGCCAGCAGCCAGGGGTCCGGAGAAAAACTGTTTTTT
17 | TRBJ2-1 | TRBD2 | TRBV7-2 | few | CASSSAHGGRAINEQFF | TGTGCCAGCAGCTCCGCGCATGGAGGGAGGGCCATAAATGAGCAGTTCTTC
11 | TRBJ1-5 | - | TRBV12-3/TRBV12-4 | few | CASSLLMTQHF | TGTGCCAGCAGTTTATTGATGACCCAGCATTTT
13 | TRBJ1-1 | - | TRBV20-1 | - | CSARGYMNTEASF | TGCAGCGCTAGGGGGTACATGAACACTGAAGCTTCCTTT
19 | TRBJ2-7 | TRBD2 | TRBV7-2 | few | CASSSTGGSGRGRIYEQYF | TGTGCCAGCAGCTCCACCGGGGGTAGCGGGAGAGGTAGGATCTACGAGCAGTACTTC
18 | TRBJ2-2 | TRBD2 | TRBV28 | - | CASSLRGGAPLGDGELFF | TGTGCCAGCAGTTTGCGGGGGGGTGCGCCCCTAGGCGACGGGGAGCTGTTTTTT
16 | TRBJ2-3 | TRBD1 | TRBV5-1 | - | CASSLAGTGATDTQYF | TGCGCCAGCAGCTTGGCCGGGACAGGGGCGACAGATACGCAGTATTTT
14 | TRBJ2-7 | - | TRBV11-2 | - | CASTETDPYNEQYF | TGTGCCAGCACCGAGACAGACCCCTACAACGAGCAGTACTTC
11 | TRBJ1-1 | - | TRBV19 | - | CASWSGTEAFF | TGTGCCAGTTGGTCCGGCACTGAAGCTTTCTTT
17 | TRBJ1-1 | TRBD1 | TRBV5-5 | - | CASSLRTGTELNTEAFF | TGTGCCAGCAGCTTACGGACAGGGACGGAATTGAACACTGAAGCTTTCTTT
17 | TRBJ2-3 | TRBD2 | TRBV6-1 | - | CASSPPSASGSTDTQYF | TGTGCCAGCTCACCACCGTCGGCTAGCGGTAGCACAGATACGCAGTATTTT
15 | TRBJ1-1 | - | TRBV20-1 | many | CSAPNLTGPNTEAFF | TGCAGTGCTCCTAACCTGACAGGACCGAACACTGAAGCTTTCTTT
14 | TRBJ2-1 | TRBD2 | TRBV20-1 | many | CSARLAGVANEQFF | TGCAGTGCTAGACTAGCGGGAGTAGCCAATGAGCAGTTCTTC
16 | TRBJ2-7 | - | TRBV7-9 | few | CASSLGGLAGGYEQYF | TGTGCCAGCAGCTTAGGCGGGCTAGCAGGAGGGTACGAGCAGTACTTC
14 | TRBJ2-7 | - | TRBV27 | - | CASSFTGFFFEQYF | TGTGCCAGCAGTTTTACCGGATTCTTCTTCGAGCAGTACTTC
17 | TRBJ2-3 | - | TRBV6-1 | few | CASSEEGTLASTDTQYF | TGTGCCAGCAGTGAAGAGGGGACACTTGCCAGCACAGATACGCAGTATTTT
16 | TRBJ1-1 | - | TRBV4-3 | few | CASSQDEGRMNTEAFF | TGCGCCAGCAGCCAAGATGAGGGGAGGATGAACACTGAAGCTTTCTTT
16 | TRBJ2-3 | - | TRBV6-6 | - | CASSYSLRGGTDTQYF | TGTGCCAGCAGTTACTCGCTTCGGGGAGGCACAGATACGCAGTATTTT
14 | TRBJ2-1 | TRBD2 | TRBV2 | - | CASSATSGRNEQFF | TGTGCCAGCAGTGCGACTAGCGGGAGAAATGAGCAGTTCTTC
13 | TRBJ2-1 | - | TRBV10-3 | few | CAISESEDNEQFF | TGTGCCATCAGTGAGTCGGAGGACAATGAGCAGTTCTTC
15 | TRBJ1-4 | TRBD1 | TRBV7-6 | - | CASSDPGQGNEKLFF | TGTGCCAGCAGCGACCCGGGACAGGGGAATGAAAAACTGTTTTTT
17 | TRBJ2-2 | TRBD2 | TRBV28 | - | CASSLRLAGGPTGELLF | TGTGCCAGCAGTTTAAGGCTAGCGGGAGGGCCGACCGGGGAGCTGCTTTTT
13 | TRBJ2-7 | TRBD1 | TRBV6-1 | many | CASRPGQEYEQYF | TGTGCCAGCAGACCCGGACAGGAATACGAGCAGTACTTC